The rows below give T cell receptor beta chains drawn from one sample of a study of T cells after yellow fever vaccination. TCRdb ran MiXCR on the 5' RACE reads and lists one entry per CDR3 protein. Among around 360,000 distinct CDR3 sequences listed, around 10% were seen once. Source: PBMCs, taken on the day of the first yellow fever vaccination. Receptor source: a man aged 18 to 30 who received the YFV17D yellow fever vaccine. CDR3s include the opening cysteine and the closing phenylalanine or tryptophan. A D gene is named only where the DNA matches it firmly.

d_gene,j_gene,v_gene,CDR3aa
TRBD2,TRBJ2-1,TRBV18,CASSGLAGTNEQFF
TRBD1,TRBJ1-2,TRBV29-1,CSVVGQGFGYGYTF
NA,TRBJ1-5,TRBV12-3/TRBV12-4,CASSIARRGYGQPQHF
TRBD1,TRBJ1-4,TRBV6-5,CASSTRTGRLFF
NA,TRBJ2-3,TRBV27,CASSVRDSTDTQYF
NA,TRBJ2-4,TRBV20-1,CSARAIGNIQYF
TRBD2,TRBJ2-3,TRBV5-6,CASSLEGHAFGGGAVADTQYF
NA,TRBJ2-5,TRBV4-1,CASSLLLGETQYF
TRBD1,TRBJ1-2,TRBV4-2,CASSQDTRQGYGYTF
NA,TRBJ2-2,TRBV6-1,CASSVTDRNTGELFF
TRBD1,TRBJ1-6,TRBV5-1,CASSFRGRSNSPLHF
NA,TRBJ2-3,TRBV7-2,CASSLESALRNTQYF
NA,TRBJ1-6,TRBV7-8,CASSEGAALHF
NA,TRBJ2-2,TRBV20-1,CSARGGGAGTGELFF
NA,TRBJ1-2,TRBV10-3,CAIRLDSRNYGYTF
TRBD2,TRBJ2-5,TRBV7-2,CASSFISGETQYF
TRBD1,TRBJ1-1,TRBV11-1,CASSLPSLQGPRGGNTEAFF
TRBD2,TRBJ2-1,TRBV20-1,CSAGGASGVYNEQFF
NA,TRBJ2-3,TRBV12-3/TRBV12-4,CASSIGQTTDTQYF
TRBD2,TRBJ2-5,TRBV20-1,CSAKAGGPWETQYF
NA,TRBJ2-7,TRBV6-2/TRBV6-3,CASSSVADVSYEQYF
NA,TRBJ2-3,TRBV7-3,CASSINDYTDTQYF
TRBD1,TRBJ2-3,TRBV4-2,CASNGQGRTDTQYF
NA,TRBJ2-3,TRBV12-3/TRBV12-4,CASSFGGLPNTDTQYF
TRBD2,TRBJ2-2,TRBV27,CASSLTASGGAAGELFF
NA,TRBJ2-1,TRBV20-1,CSAINFVEQFF
TRBD2,TRBJ2-3,TRBV5-4,CASSVGGALDTQYF
NA,TRBJ1-4,TRBV12-2,CASRLEEKLFF
NA,TRBJ1-1,TRBV5-1,CASSLVGMNTEAFF
NA,TRBJ1-1,TRBV19,CASSIGSSGSFTEAFF
NA,TRBJ1-1,TRBV7-9,CASSSGDNRETEAFF
TRBD2,TRBJ2-3,TRBV6-1,CASPRSGLAGPFGDTQYF
NA,TRBJ2-3,TRBV24-1,CATRGSGTDTQYF
NA,TRBJ1-1,TRBV27,CASSLSAGDEAFF
NA,TRBJ2-1,TRBV9,CASSVGDMGAYSYNEQFF
TRBD1,TRBJ1-5,TRBV11-1,CASRRGQRNQPQHF
NA,TRBJ2-3,TRBV29-1,CSVEDFGYAPDTQYF
TRBD2,TRBJ2-1,TRBV7-2,CASSRSSSGANNEQFF
NA,TRBJ1-4,TRBV5-4,CASSLSGNEKLFF
TRBD1,TRBJ1-5,TRBV7-9,CASSLANIGQGGQPQHF
NA,TRBJ1-5,TRBV7-8,CASTPGGVGQPQHF
NA,TRBJ2-2,TRBV19,CASSSKSPNTGELFF
NA,TRBJ1-6,TRBV5-4,CASSFSDSPLHF
NA,TRBJ2-1,TRBV5-4,CASSLNYPNEQFF
NA,TRBJ2-7,TRBV20-1,CSASTSSYEQYF
NA,TRBJ2-7,TRBV29-1,CSQTYEQYF
NA,TRBJ2-5,TRBV6-1,CASGNGRQETQYF
TRBD1,TRBJ1-3,TRBV10-3,CAIRDRGTAGNTIYF
TRBD1,TRBJ1-3,TRBV18,CASSRGTDGNTIYF
NA,TRBJ1-2,TRBV7-9,CASSPHRSRIYGYTF
NA,TRBJ2-5,TRBV4-2,CASSLQVGGGAGETQYF
TRBD1,TRBJ2-5,TRBV6-5,CASSSQGARLTQYF
NA,TRBJ1-1,TRBV9,CASSQMGTEAFF
TRBD2,TRBJ2-3,TRBV5-1,CASGPGGPKDTQYF
NA,TRBJ2-6,TRBV19,CASLEGTGANVLTF
TRBD1,TRBJ1-5,TRBV12-3/TRBV12-4,CASTIDRVSPQHF
NA,TRBJ2-3,TRBV11-2,CASSSGLMSAGGPSTDTQYF
TRBD2,TRBJ2-1,TRBV19,CASSTSGGASEQFF
NA,TRBJ2-5,TRBV11-2,CASSGGHTETQYF